This T cell receptor (beta chain) emerged from a study of T cell changes during pregnancy in multiple sclerosis. TCRdb's table, derived via immunoSEQ multiplex PCR, lists solely in-frame clones and lacks some. Of 50,000 or so clones listed, about nine tenths are singletons. This CDR3 contains 15 residues. The V gene's germline CDR1 is SGHTA and CDR2 FQGNSA. Trimming at V came to 1 base and at J to 2 bases, leaving 2 bases not matched to a gene. V is TRBV7-2 and J is TRBJ2-1; 7 bases map to TRBD2. The sequencing used CD4+ T cells from peripheral blood mononuclear cells, collected after pregnancy. The clonotype comes from a female donor with multiple sclerosis, enrolled in a pregnancy study. The CDR3 is CASSLGLAAYNEQFF. Written as DNA, the CDR3 is TGTGCCAGCAGCTTAGGGCTAGCGGCCTACAATGAGCAGTTCTTC.